This record concerns one TCR beta chain sequence. Antigen specificity is unknown. The data derive from a study of cytomegalovirus exposure and HLA in healthy donors. Study conclusions and caveats: The classifier reportedly diagnosed cytomegalovirus status with high specificity and sensitivity.

Amplification used 60 Vbeta primers and 13 Jbeta primers. This table comes from immunoSEQ multiplex PCR, and its TCRdb copy is limited to in-frame clones, with some not included. The table lists nearly 200,000 clones, around 75% of them singletons, with approximately 0.39% in the top ten. The sequence was collected from a male donor in good health and CMV-seropositive. Input material: PBMCs.

The CDR3 DNA follows: TGTGCCAGCAGCTTCAACATTCAGGATACGCAGTATTTT. This sequence encodes CASSFNIQDTQYF. V and J are TRBV11-2 and TRBJ2-3; D is ambiguous. This CDR3 has 13 residues. Germline V gene data show CDR1 as SGHAT and CDR2 as FQNNGV. Trimming left V 3 bases short and J 6 bases short, with 10 bases between.